Given below is one T cell receptor (beta chain) in context. Its antigen is currently unknown. This sample stems from a study of shared clonotypes between healthy human individuals. Naivety among CD8 cells was defined by CD45RO negativity and positive CCR7 selection, thereby excluding terminally differentiated effector memory CD45RA+ cells. Donors, without exception, were Caucasian adults residing in Nashville, Tennessee. Source study methods: Filtering differed because ImmunoSEQ produced junction-only sequences that carried no quality scores. TCRdb's copy holds only in-frame clones and misses some; the assay was immunoSEQ multiplex PCR. D and trimming were read from the DNA, whereas the V and J calls and clone size are those reported in that table. This table holds about 580,000 clones, roughly 98% found once. The ends were cut back, 2 bases at V and 1 base at J, with 11 bases in the middle. The CDR3 spans 15 residues. Germline V lookup: CDR1 SGHRS, CDR2 YFSETQ.

Study-wide findings and caveats: Among four donors, roughly 5.5% of naive CD4 clonotypes were found in common. Clonotypes which were not shared had lower generation probabilities than clonotypes that all four donors shared.

What was sequenced was naive CD8+ T cells sorted from blood. This clonotype originated in a young man in good health. The chain combines TRBV5-1 with TRBJ2-3; TRBD2 is a possible D gene (6 bases). The CDR3 protein is CASSFGGSGTDTQYF. CDR3 coding DNA: TGCGCCAGCAGCTTCGGGGGTTCCGGCACAGATACGCAGTATTTT.